Given below is one T cell receptor (beta chain) in context. The sample's treatment: randomized to nivolumab then ipilimumab (arm A) or the reverse (arm B). DNA-damaging chemotherapy had not been given to any patient beforehand. Sorted cells were live CD3+CD8+, lacking CD19 and CD56, from PBMCs. The V gene's germline CDR1 is MNHNS and CDR2 SASEGT. Trimming cost V 4 bases and J 4 bases; bases outside gene matches: 5. This CDR3 spans 14 amino acids. Repertoires were generated with immunoSEQ multiplex PCR, while TCRdb's copy carries only in-frame clones and drops some. The profile covers under 50,000 clones, with nearly 90% appearing a single time and roughly an eighth taken by the ten largest. The data are from a study of sequential checkpoint blockade in melanoma. Study details: Both treatment sequences were followed by maintenance nivolumab.

The receptor comes from a human donor with melanoma. J is TRBJ2-3 and V is TRBV6-1, with 7 bases fitting TRBD2. Sequencing was performed on CD8+ T cells sorted from blood (inferred from file names), taken from a patient given nivolumab and ipilimumab in sequence. CDR3 in amino acids: CASSVAGVPDTQYF. For the CDR3, the DNA is TGTGCCAGCAGTGTCGCGGGAGTTCCAGATACGCAGTATTTT.